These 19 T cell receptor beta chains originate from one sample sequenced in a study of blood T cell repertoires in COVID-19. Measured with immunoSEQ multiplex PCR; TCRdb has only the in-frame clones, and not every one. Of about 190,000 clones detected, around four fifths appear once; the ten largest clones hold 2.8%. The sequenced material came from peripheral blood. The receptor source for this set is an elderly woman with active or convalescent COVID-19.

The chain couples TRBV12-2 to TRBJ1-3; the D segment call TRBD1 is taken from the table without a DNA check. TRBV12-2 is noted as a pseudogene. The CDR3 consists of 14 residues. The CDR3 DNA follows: TGTGCAAGTCTCCGCAGGGAACCGGGAAACACCATATATTTT. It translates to CASLRREPGNTIYF.

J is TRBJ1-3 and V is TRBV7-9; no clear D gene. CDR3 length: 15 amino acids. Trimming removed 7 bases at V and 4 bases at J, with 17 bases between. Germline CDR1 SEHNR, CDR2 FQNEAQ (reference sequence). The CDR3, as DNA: TGTGCCAGCATCCACCACTCCGCCTCGGGAAACACCATATATTTT. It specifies CASIHHSASGNTIYF. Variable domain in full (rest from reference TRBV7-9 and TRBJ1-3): DTGVSQNPRHKITKRGQNVTFRCDPISEHNRLYWYRQTLGQGPEFLTYFQNEAQLEKSRLLSDRFSAERPKGSFSTLEIQRTEQGDSAMYLCASIHHSASGNTIYFGEGSWLTVV.

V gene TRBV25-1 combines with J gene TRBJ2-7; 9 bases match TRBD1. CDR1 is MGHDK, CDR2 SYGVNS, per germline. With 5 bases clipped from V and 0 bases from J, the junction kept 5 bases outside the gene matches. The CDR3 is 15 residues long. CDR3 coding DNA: TGTGCCAGCAGTTTGGCGACAGGGGGCTCCTACGAGCAGTACTTC. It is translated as CASSLATGGSYEQYF.

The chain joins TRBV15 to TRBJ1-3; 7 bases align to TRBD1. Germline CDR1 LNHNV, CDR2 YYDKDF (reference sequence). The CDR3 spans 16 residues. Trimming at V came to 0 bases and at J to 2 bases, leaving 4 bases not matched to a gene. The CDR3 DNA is TGTGCCACCAGCAGAGAAAGACAGGGCACTGGAAACACCATATATTTT. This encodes CATSRERQGTGNTIYF. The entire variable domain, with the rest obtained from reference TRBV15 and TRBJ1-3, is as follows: DAMVIQNPRYQVTQFGKPVTLSCSQTLNHNVMYWYQQKSSQAPKLLFHYYDKDFNNEADTPDNFQSRRPNTSFCFLDIRSPGLGDTAMYLCATSRERQGTGNTIYFGEGSWLTVV.

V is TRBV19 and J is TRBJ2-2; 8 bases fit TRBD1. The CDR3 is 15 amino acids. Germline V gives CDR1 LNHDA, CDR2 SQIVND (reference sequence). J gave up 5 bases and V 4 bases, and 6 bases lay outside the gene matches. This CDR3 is CASSTLDRATGELFF. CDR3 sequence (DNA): TGTGCCAGTAGTACCCTGGACAGGGCAACCGGGGAGCTGTTTTTT.

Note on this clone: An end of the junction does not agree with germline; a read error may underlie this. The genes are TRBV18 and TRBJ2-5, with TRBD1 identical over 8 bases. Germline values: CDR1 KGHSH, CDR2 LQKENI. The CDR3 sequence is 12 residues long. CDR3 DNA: TGTGCCAGCTCACCGGACAGGGAGTCCCTGGACTTC. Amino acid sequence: CASSPDRESLDF.

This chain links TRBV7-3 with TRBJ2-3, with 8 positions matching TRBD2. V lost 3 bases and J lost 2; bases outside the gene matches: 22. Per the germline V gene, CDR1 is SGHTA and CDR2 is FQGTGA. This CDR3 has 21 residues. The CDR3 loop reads CASSLRGARITPLDDTDTQYF. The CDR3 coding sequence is TGTGCCAGCAGCTTGCGGGGGGCCAGAATCACACCCCTAGATGACACAGATACGCAGTATTTT.

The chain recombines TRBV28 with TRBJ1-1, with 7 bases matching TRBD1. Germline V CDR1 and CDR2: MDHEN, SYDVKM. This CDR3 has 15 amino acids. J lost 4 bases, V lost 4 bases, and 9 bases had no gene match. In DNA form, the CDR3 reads TGTGCCAGCAGTTCCTCCAGGACAGGAGGCACTGAAGCTTTCTTT. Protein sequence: CASSSSRTGGTEAFF.

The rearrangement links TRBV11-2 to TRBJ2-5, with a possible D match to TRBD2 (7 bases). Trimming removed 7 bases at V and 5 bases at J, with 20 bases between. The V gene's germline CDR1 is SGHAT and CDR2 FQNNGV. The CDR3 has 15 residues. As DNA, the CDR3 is TGTGCCAGCACCCAACGGGGGGCGCTTAGGGAGACCCAGTACTTC. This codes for CASTQRGALRETQYF.

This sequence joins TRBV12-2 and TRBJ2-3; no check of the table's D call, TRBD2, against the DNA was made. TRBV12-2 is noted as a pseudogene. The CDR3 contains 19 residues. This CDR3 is CASRCDGTSGPRTTDTQYF. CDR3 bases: TGTGCAAGTCGCTGTGACGGGACTAGCGGGCCTCGGACCACAGATACGCAGTATTTT.

The CDR3 DNA follows: TGCGCCAGCAGCCAAGATCCAGGGCGGCAAGAGACCCAGTACTTC. Amino acid sequence: CASSQDPGRQETQYF. V and J are TRBV4-3 and TRBJ2-5, with D tentatively TRBD1 (5 bases). V dropped 0 bases and J dropped 2 bases, with 10 bases sitting between them. Germline CDR1 LGHNA, CDR2 YSLEER. The CDR3 extends over 15 amino acids.

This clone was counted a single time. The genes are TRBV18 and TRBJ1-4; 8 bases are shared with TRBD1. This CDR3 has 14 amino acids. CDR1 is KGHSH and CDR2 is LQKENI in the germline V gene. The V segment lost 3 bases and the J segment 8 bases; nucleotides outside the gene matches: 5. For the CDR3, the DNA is TGTGCCAGCTCACCGATGGACAGGGCCGAAAAACTGTTTTTT. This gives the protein CASSPMDRAEKLFF.

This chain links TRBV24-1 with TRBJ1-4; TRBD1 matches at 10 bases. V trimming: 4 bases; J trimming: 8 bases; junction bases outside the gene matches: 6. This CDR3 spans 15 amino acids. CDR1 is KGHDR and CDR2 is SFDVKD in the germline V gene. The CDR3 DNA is TGTGCCACCAGTGAGGGCGACAGGGGGCTCGAAAAACTGTTTTTT. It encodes CATSEGDRGLEKLFF.

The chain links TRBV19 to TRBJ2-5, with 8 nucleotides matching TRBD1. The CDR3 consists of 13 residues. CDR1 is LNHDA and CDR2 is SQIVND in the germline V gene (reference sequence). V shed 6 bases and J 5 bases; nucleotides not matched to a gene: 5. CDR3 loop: CASSPTGEETQYF. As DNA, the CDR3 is TGTGCCAGTAGCCCGACAGGGGAGGAGACCCAGTACTTC.

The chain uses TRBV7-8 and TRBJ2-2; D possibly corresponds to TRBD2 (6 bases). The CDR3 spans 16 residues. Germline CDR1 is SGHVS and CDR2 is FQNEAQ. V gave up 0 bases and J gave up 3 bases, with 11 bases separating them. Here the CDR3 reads CASSLAGGTYTGELFF. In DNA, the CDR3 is TGTGCCAGCAGCTTAGCCGGCGGGACCTACACCGGGGAGCTGTTTTTT.

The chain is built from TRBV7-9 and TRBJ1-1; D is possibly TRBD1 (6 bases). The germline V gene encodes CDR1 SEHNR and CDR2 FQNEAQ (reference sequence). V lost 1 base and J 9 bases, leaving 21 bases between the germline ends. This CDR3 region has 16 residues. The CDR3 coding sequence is TGTGCCAGCAGCTTAGACATCGCAGGGGAGGGCAGCAAAGCTTTCTTT. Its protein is CASSLDIAGEGSKAFF.

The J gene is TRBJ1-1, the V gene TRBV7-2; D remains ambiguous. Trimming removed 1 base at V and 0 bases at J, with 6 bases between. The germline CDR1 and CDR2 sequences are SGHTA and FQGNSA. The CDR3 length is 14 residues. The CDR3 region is CASSLDLLNTEAFF. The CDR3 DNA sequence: TGTGCCAGCAGCTTAGATCTCCTGAACACTGAAGCTTTCTTT.

The CDR3 region is CASRFTDNTGELFF. For the CDR3, the DNA is TGCGCCAGCAGATTTACAGATAACACCGGGGAGCTGTTTTTT. V usage is TRBV10-2 and J usage is TRBJ2-2; D gene unclear. CDR1 is WSHSY and CDR2 is SAAADI in the germline V gene. V lost 6 bases and J lost 2, with 10 bases in between. This CDR3 has 14 residues.

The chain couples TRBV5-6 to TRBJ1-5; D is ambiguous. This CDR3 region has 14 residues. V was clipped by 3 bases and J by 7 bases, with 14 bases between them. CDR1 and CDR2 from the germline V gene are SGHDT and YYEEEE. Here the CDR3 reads CASSSARGRQPQHF. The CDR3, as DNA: TGTGCCAGCAGCTCCGCTCGGGGTAGGCAGCCCCAGCATTTT.